Listed here are 16 T cell receptor beta chains from one sample, sequenced in a study of T-cell reconstitution after alpha-beta-depleted transplantation in children. Unique molecular identifiers were used in preparing the TCRbeta library. Each CDR3 protein gets one entry after TCRdb re-called the PCR reads with MiXCR. In the table there are about 500,000 distinct CDR3 sequences, approximately 32% of which are singletons. Sequenced material: PBMCs from the stem cell graft donor, taken from the stem cell graft. The receptors were sampled from a human donor who donated a stem cell graft to a child with aplastic anemia.

The chain uses TRBV12-3 or TRBV12-4 and TRBJ1-1; D gene uncertain. The CDR3 is made up of 12 amino acids. V was trimmed by 11 bases and J by 4 bases, leaving 14 bases between them. In nucleotides, the CDR3 is TGTGCCGCCGGGCGGGGTACCACTGAAGCTTTCTTT. It translates to CAAGRGTTEAFF.

This clonotype was picked up a small number of times. The chain recombines TRBV12-3 or TRBV12-4 with TRBJ2-3, with a tentative D call TRBD2 (6 bases). This CDR3 is built from 15 residues. Trimming removed 6 bases from V and 1 base from J, with 14 bases in between. The CDR3, as DNA: TGTGCCAGCAGCACTCCGCGGGGCGGCACAGATACGCAGTATTTT. Translation: CASSTPRGGTDTQYF.

The chain joins TRBV5-1 to TRBJ1-1, with 8 bases lining up with TRBD1. Germline values: CDR1 SGHRS, CDR2 YFSETQ. The CDR3 sequence is 17 residues long. J was trimmed by 3 bases and V by 0 bases; bases with no gene match: 10. The CDR3 here is CASSLGPQGAGDTEAFF. The CDR3 DNA reads TGCGCCAGCAGCTTGGGGCCCCAGGGGGCCGGGGACACTGAAGCTTTCTTT.

The chain carries TRBV29-1 and TRBJ1-1; 7 positions match TRBD1. Germline-derived CDR1 and CDR2 are SQVTM and ANQGSEA. The CDR3 is 14 amino acids. V dropped 2 bases and J dropped 5; count of bases not matched to a gene: 8. Written as DNA, the CDR3 is TGCAGCGTTGAACTAAGACAGGGAAGGACTGAAGCTTTCTTT. This gives the protein CSVELRQGRTEAFF.

Comments on this clonotype: Mismatch with germline at one junction end may stem from a read error. This chain links TRBV5-1 with TRBJ2-2; D perhaps matches TRBD1 (6 bases). Germline values: CDR1 SGHRS, CDR2 YFSETQ. The CDR3 is 16 residues long. The CDR3, as DNA: TGCGCCAGCAGCTTGGCCGGTAGGGGGAACACCGCGGAGCTGTTTTTT. Its protein product is CASSLAGRGNTAELFF.

Remarks on this clonotype: One end of the junction fails to match germline, which may point to a read error. The chain joins TRBV18 to TRBJ2-5; TRBD1 might be the D (5 bases). The CDR3 consists of 11 residues. Per germline, CDR1 KGHSH and CDR2 LQKENI. CDR3 loop: CFRTPQETQYF. The CDR3 coding sequence is TGCTTCCGGACACCCCAAGAGACCCAGTACTTC.

This clonotype was counted only a few times. The chain links TRBV12-3 or TRBV12-4 to TRBJ1-5; the D is unclear. The CDR3 contains 14 residues. V shed 3 bases and J shed 6 bases, with 12 bases lying between them. The CDR3 DNA follows: TGTGCCAGCAGTTTTGGTAGTGGGCGTCAGCCCCAGCATTTT. It specifies CASSFGSGRQPQHF.

This clonotype was found once. The DNA for the CDR3 is TGTGCCAGCAGTTACACGGGACAGGGGTTTCAGCCCCAGCATTTT. Translated, it gives CASSYTGQGFQPQHF. The chain joins TRBV6-2 or TRBV6-3 to TRBJ1-5; the match to TRBD1 covers 10 bases. This CDR3 has 15 residues. J gave up 6 bases and V 2 bases, and 4 bases lay outside the gene matches. The germline CDR1 and CDR2 sequences are MNHEY and SVGEGT.

V gene TRBV21-1 combines with J gene TRBJ2-7; the DNA was not used to check the table's D call, TRBD1. TRBV21-1 is marked as a pseudogene. The CDR3 loop spans 18 amino acids. The CDR3 nucleotides read TGTGCCAGCAGCAAAGGTGTCCCTGGGGGACAGGGAACCTACGAGCAGTACTTC. Translating gives CASSKGVPGGQGTYEQYF.

The table lists this clonotype with a few counts. The chain links TRBV15 to TRBJ2-1, with 7 bases fitting TRBD2. Germline V gene data show CDR1 as LNHNV and CDR2 as YYDKDF (reference sequence). The J segment lost 2 bases and the V segment lost 1 base, leaving 2 bases of the junction unmatched. The CDR3 has 15 residues. The CDR3 reads CATSRVAGAYNEQFF. The CDR3 DNA follows: TGTGCCACCAGCAGAGTGGCGGGGGCCTACAATGAGCAGTTCTTC.

This clonotype showed up many times. J is TRBJ1-5 and V is TRBV27; TRBD1 matches at 9 bases. The CDR3 runs to 17 residues. Per germline, CDR1 MNHEY and CDR2 SMNVEV (reference sequence). Germline trimming cut 2 bases from V and 6 bases from J; bases unmatched to any gene: 11. CDR3 protein: CASSLVGQGNFRQPQHF. The CDR3 DNA is TGTGCCAGCAGTTTAGTGGGACAGGGTAATTTCCGTCAGCCCCAGCATTTT.

This clonotype came up a few times. The chain couples TRBV7-2 to TRBJ1-4; maybe TRBD1 (6 bases). Germline V gene data show CDR1 as SGHTA and CDR2 as FQGNSA. Deletions cut 1 base from V and 3 bases from J, with 9 bases between. CDR3 length: 15 residues. Here the CDR3 DNA reads TGTGCCAGCAGCTTAGGGGGACACCCTAATGAAAAACTGTTTTTT. Translating it yields CASSLGGHPNEKLFF. The whole variable domain, filled in from reference TRBV7-2 and TRBJ1-4, reads GAGVSQSPSNKVTEKGKDVELRCDPISGHTALYWYRQSLGQGLEFLIYFQGNSAPDKSGLPSDRFSAERTGGSVSTLTIQRTQQEDSAVYLCASSLGGHPNEKLFFGSGTQLSVL.

This clonotype has only a few counts. The chain is built from TRBV10-3 and TRBJ2-3; maybe TRBD2 (5 bases). Germline loops: CDR1 ENHRY, CDR2 SYGVKD. There are 15 residues in the CDR3. V gave up 7 bases and J gave up 6 bases, with 20 bases separating them. The CDR3 spells CAIKSWETERDTQYF. The CDR3 nucleotides read TGTGCCATCAAATCCTGGGAGACGGAACGGGATACGCAGTATTTT.

The chain combines TRBV18 with TRBJ2-7; possible D gene TRBD1, 5 bases. Trimming shortened V by 3 bases and J by 0 bases, and 9 bases separated the two germline ends. Germline assignment: CDR1 KGHSH and CDR2 LQKENI. The CDR3 is made up of 14 amino acids. CDR3 in DNA: TGTGCCAGCTCACCCCCAGGGTTCTCCTACGAGCAGTACTTC. It codes for CASSPPGFSYEQYF.

This rearrangement joins TRBV20-1 to TRBJ2-6; possibly TRBD2 for D (5 bases). The V and J ends lost 0 bases and 0 bases respectively, with 6 bases between them. The CDR3 is 15 amino acids. Germline V gene lookup returns CDR1 DFQATT and CDR2 SNEGSKA (reference sequence). CDR3 nucleotides: TGCAGTGCTAGAGAGGGAGACTCTGGGGCCAACGTCCTGACTTTC. Its translation: CSAREGDSGANVLTF.

V and J are TRBV24-1 and TRBJ2-6; the D gene could be TRBD1 or TRBD2 (5 bases each). The CDR3 has 18 residues. V was shortened by 0 bases and J by 0 bases, with 11 bases between the two germline ends. Germline assignment: CDR1 KGHDR and CDR2 SFDVKD. The CDR3 DNA reads as TGTGCCACCAGTGATTTGCCGGGACGGAGCTCTGGGGCCAACGTCCTGACTTTC. It specifies CATSDLPGRSSGANVLTF.